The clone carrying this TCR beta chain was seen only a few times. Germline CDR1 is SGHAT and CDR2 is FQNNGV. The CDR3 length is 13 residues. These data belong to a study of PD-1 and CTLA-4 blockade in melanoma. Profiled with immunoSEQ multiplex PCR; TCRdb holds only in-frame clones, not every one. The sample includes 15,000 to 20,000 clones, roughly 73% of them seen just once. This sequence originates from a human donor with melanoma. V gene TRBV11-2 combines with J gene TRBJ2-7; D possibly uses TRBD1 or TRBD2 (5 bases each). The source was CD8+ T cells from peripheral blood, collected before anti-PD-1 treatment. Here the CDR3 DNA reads TGTGCTAGAAAATATCGGGGCTGGGGCGAGCAGTACTTC. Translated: CARKYRGWGEQYF. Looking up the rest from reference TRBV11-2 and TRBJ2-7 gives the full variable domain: EAGVAQSPRYKIIEKRQSVAFWCNPISGHATLYWYQQILGQGPKLLIQFQNNGVVDDSQLPKDRFSAERLKGVDSTLKIQPAKLEDSAVYLCARKYRGWGEQYFGPGTRLTVT.